These T cell receptor beta chains were read from a single sample in a study of blood T cell repertoires in COVID-19. The data were produced by immunoSEQ multiplex PCR, yet TCRdb's version contains in-frame clones alone and is incomplete. The sample has tens of thousands of clones, approximately 90% seen once. Material: peripheral blood. The receptors stem from a man at least 80 years old with acute or convalescent COVID-19. Each CDR3 is given with its conserved first and last residue. The D gene is left open where the match is weak. Where a row states a size, it is once, few, many or the class of an expanded clone; other rows omit it.

>TRBD2|15|-|TRBJ2-7|TRBV2
TGTGCCAGCAGGCTAGGACTAGCGGGTACCTACGAGCAGTACTTC
CASRLGLAGTYEQYF
>-|15|-|TRBJ1-2|TRBV9
TGTGCCAGCAGCCCATTGGAGGGGAGAGGTTATGGCTACACCTTC
CASSPLEGRGYGYTF
>-|13|-|TRBJ1-1|TRBV6-6
TGTGCCAGCAGTTACCCCCCAGGCCCTGAAGCTTTCTTT
CASSYPPGPEAFF
>TRBD2|17|-|TRBJ2-7|TRBV7-8
TGTGCCAGCAGCTTGGGAGCGGGGGGGCCGTTAGCCTACGAGCAGTACTTC
CASSLGAGGPLAYEQYF
>TRBD1|17|-|TRBJ1-5|TRBV5-1
TGCGCCAGCAGCCTGGGACAGGGGGCATACCTGGGTCAGCCCCAGCATTTT
CASSLGQGAYLGQPQHF
>-|15|-|TRBJ1-1|TRBV10-3
TGTGCCATCAGTGACTCAGGGCGAAGGAGCACTGAAGCTTTCTTT
CAISDSGRRSTEAFF
>-|14|-|TRBJ2-7|TRBV10-1
TGCGCCAGCAGCATGTCAGGGGCCCCGGGCGAGCAGTACTTC
CASSMSGAPGEQYF
>-|14|-|TRBJ1-1|TRBV11-1
TGTGCCAGCAGCCCCAGGCCGGGAGTCACTGAAGCTTTCTTT
CASSPRPGVTEAFF
>-|14|-|TRBJ2-2|TRBV5-1
TGCGCCAGCAGAGAAAGGGGCCCCCCCGGGGAGCTGTTTTTT
CASRERGPPGELFF
>-|13|-|TRBJ1-5|TRBV12-3/TRBV12-4
TGTGCCTCCAAGGGAGATAGCAATCAGCCCCAGCATTTT
CASKGDSNQPQHF
>TRBD2|17|-|TRBJ2-1|TRBV12-5
TGTGCTAGTGGTTTGGGGTTACTAGCGGGGGGGCTCGATGAGCAGTTCTTC
CASGLGLLAGGLDEQFF
>-|11|-|TRBJ1-1|TRBV20-1
TGCAGTGCTCCCCCCGCACTCGAAGCTTTCTTT
CSAPPALEAFF
>-|13|-|TRBJ1-1|TRBV21-1
TGTGCCAGCAGCAAAGGCAGTGACACTGAAGCTTTCTTT
CASSKGSDTEAFF
>TRBD1|13|-|TRBJ1-2|TRBV29-1
TGCAGCGTTATAGAAGGGACAGGTTTTGGCTACACCTTC
CSVIEGTGFGYTF
>TRBD1|15|-|TRBJ1-5|TRBV30
TGTGCCTGCGGGACAGGGGGATTTTGGAATCAGCCCCAGCATTTT
CACGTGGFWNQPQHF
>-|12|-|TRBJ2-2|TRBV29-1
TGCAGCGTTCGGGACATCTCCGGGGAGCTGTTTTTT
CSVRDISGELFF
>-|14|-|TRBJ1-5|TRBV6-5
TGTGCCAGCAGCAGGGACAACCGGAATCAGCCCCAGCATTTT
CASSRDNRNQPQHF
>-|13|-|TRBJ1-5|TRBV18
TGTGCCAGCTCACCCGAGGAAGTACAGCCCCAGCATTTT
CASSPEEVQPQHF
>TRBD1|15|medium-sized|TRBJ1-3|TRBV3-1/TRBV3-2
TGTGCCAGCAGCCACACAGGGGCGCCTGGAAACACCATATATTTT
CASSHTGAPGNTIYF
>-|14|once|TRBJ1-5|TRBV5-5
TGTGCCAGCAGCTTGGCGGCAGGAGGCCAGCCCCAGCATTTT
CASSLAAGGQPQHF
>TRBD2|15|-|TRBJ2-7|TRBV5-6
TGTGCCAGCAGCTCGGGACTAGCGGGTCCATACGAGCAGTACTTC
CASSSGLAGPYEQYF
>-|13|-|TRBJ1-2|TRBV12-3/TRBV12-4
TGTGCCAGCAGCGGGGGAAGAGTAGGCGGCTACACCTTC
CASSGGRVGGYTF
>-|12|-|TRBJ1-1|TRBV19
TGTGCCAGTAGTTGGGCCGCCACTGAAGCTTTCTTT
CASSWAATEAFF
>TRBD2|15|-|TRBJ2-3|TRBV7-2
TGTGCCAGCGGAGATAGCGGGGTGCGCACAGATACGCAGTATTTT
CASGDSGVRTDTQYF
>TRBD1|15|-|TRBJ2-5|TRBV11-2
TGTGCCAGCAGCGCACAGGACAGGCCCGTACGAACCCAGTACTTC
CASSAQDRPVRTQYF
>-|16|-|TRBJ1-6|TRBV19
TGTGCCAGTAGTCCAACGGGAGGAAGGCGGAATTCACCCCTCCACTTT
CASSPTGGRRNSPLHF
>-|15|-|TRBJ2-1|TRBV5-1
TGCGCCAGCAGCCCCCTAGCGAGCTCCTACAATGAGCAGTTCTTC
CASSPLASSYNEQFF
>-|15|-|TRBJ2-3|TRBV5-1
TGCGCCAGCAGCTCTCTGGGACTGAACGCAGATACGCAGTATTTT
CASSSLGLNADTQYF
>TRBD1|14|-|TRBJ1-1|TRBV10-3
TGTGCCATCAGCTTAGACAGGGGAGGCACTGAAGCTTTCTTT
CAISLDRGGTEAFF
>TRBD2|16|-|TRBJ2-7|TRBV7-2
TGTGCCAGCAGCTTAGAACTAGCGGGGGGACCCTACGAGCAGTACTTC
CASSLELAGGPYEQYF
>TRBD2|15|-|TRBJ2-1|TRBV10-1
TGCGCCACCGCGGAGACTAGCGGGGGTTGGAATGAGCAGTTCTTC
CATAETSGGWNEQFF
>TRBD1|13|-|TRBJ1-5|TRBV28
TGTGCCAGCAACCGGGACAGGGGTTTCCCCCAGCATTTT
CASNRDRGFPQHF
>TRBD1|14|-|TRBJ2-5|TRBV27
TGTGCCAGCAACCCCGGGACAGGGTTGGAGACCCAGTACTTC
CASNPGTGLETQYF
>-|15|-|TRBJ2-5|TRBV7-2
TGTGCCAGCAGCTCCCTAATCAGGGGAGGGGAGACCCAGTACTTC
CASSSLIRGGETQYF
>-|17|once|TRBJ2-6|TRBV5-1
TGCGCCAGCAGCTTGTGGGGCCCGGACTCTGGGGCCAACGTCCTGACTTTC
CASSLWGPDSGANVLTF
>-|15|once|TRBJ1-1|TRBV18
TGTGCCAGCTCAGCTTCCAGTCGGGGGAACACTGAAGCTTTCTTT
CASSASSRGNTEAFF
>TRBD1|15|-|TRBJ1-4|TRBV30
TGTGCCTGGAGTAAGGGGGCGACAACTAATGAAAAACTGTTTTTT
CAWSKGATTNEKLFF
>TRBD2|13|-|TRBJ2-2|TRBV13
TGTGCCAGCAGCCGGGGGGGCACCGGGGAGCTGTTTTTT
CASSRGGTGELFF
>-|13|-|TRBJ2-2|TRBV6-4
TGTGCCAGCAGTGACTCGATCAGAGGGGAGCTGTTTTTT
CASSDSIRGELFF
>-|16|once|TRBJ1-3|TRBV5-6
TGTGCCAGCAGCGTTGGGGGGTTATACTCTGGAAACACCATATATTTT
CASSVGGLYSGNTIYF
>TRBD1|14|-|TRBJ1-1|TRBV30
TGTGCCGGGGAGGAGGACAGGGAGGTCACTGAAGCTTTCTTT
CAGEEDREVTEAFF
>TRBD1|14|-|TRBJ1-1|TRBV19
TGTGCCAGTAGTATTAGGGACAGGGGCACTGAAGCTTTCTTT
CASSIRDRGTEAFF
>-|14|-|TRBJ1-2|TRBV14
TGTGCCAGCAGCCGGCTTTTGGGCACCGATGGCTACACCTTC
CASSRLLGTDGYTF
>TRBD2|13|-|TRBJ2-7|TRBV3-1/TRBV3-2
TGTGCCAGCAGCCTTCGACTAGCTTACGAGCAGTACTTC
CASSLRLAYEQYF
>-|16|-|TRBJ2-1|TRBV18
TGTGCCAGCTTGGCAGGGCTTTGGTCGAATAACAATGAGCAGTTCTTC
CASLAGLWSNNNEQFF
>TRBD1|14|-|TRBJ1-1|TRBV19
TGTGCCAGTAGTATCCAGGGGGCCAACACTGAAGCTTTCTTT
CASSIQGANTEAFF
>TRBD2|16|once|TRBJ2-1|TRBV18
TGTGCCAGCTCACCAGTAGCGGGGTTAACCTACAATGAGCAGTTCTTC
CASSPVAGLTYNEQFF
>-|13|-|TRBJ1-1|TRBV28
TGTGCCAGCAGGGGGGGGCTAGGGACTGAAGCTTTCTTT
CASRGGLGTEAFF
>TRBD1|14|few|TRBJ1-2|TRBV3-1/TRBV3-2
TGTGCCAGCAGCCCGCGACAGGGGGACTATGGCTACACCTTC
CASSPRQGDYGYTF
>TRBD1|20|once|TRBJ1-6|TRBV18
TGTGCCAGCTCCCTAACGCCCCTGGGACAGGGGGAATCCTATAATTCACCCCTCCACTTT
CASSLTPLGQGESYNSPLHF
>-|11|-|TRBJ2-7|TRBV19
TGTGCCAGTAGCGGCTCCTACGAGCAGTACTTC
CASSGSYEQYF
>TRBD1|14|-|TRBJ1-1|TRBV28
TGTGCCAGCAGACAAACAGGGGATTTTGCTGAAGCTTTCTTT
CASRQTGDFAEAFF
>TRBD1|19|-|TRBJ1-1|TRBV7-8
TGTGCCAGCAGCTTAGCAGAGGTGGGGACAGGGGGCGTTTTCACTGAAGCTTTCTTT
CASSLAEVGTGGVFTEAFF
>-|16|-|TRBJ1-4|TRBV11-2
TGTGCCAGCAGGCGGGCAGGGGCTGCAACTAATGAAAAACTGTTTTTT
CASRRAGAATNEKLFF
>TRBD1|13|-|TRBJ2-5|TRBV5-1
TGCGCCAGCAGCTACGACAGGGAAGAGACCCAGTACTTC
CASSYDREETQYF